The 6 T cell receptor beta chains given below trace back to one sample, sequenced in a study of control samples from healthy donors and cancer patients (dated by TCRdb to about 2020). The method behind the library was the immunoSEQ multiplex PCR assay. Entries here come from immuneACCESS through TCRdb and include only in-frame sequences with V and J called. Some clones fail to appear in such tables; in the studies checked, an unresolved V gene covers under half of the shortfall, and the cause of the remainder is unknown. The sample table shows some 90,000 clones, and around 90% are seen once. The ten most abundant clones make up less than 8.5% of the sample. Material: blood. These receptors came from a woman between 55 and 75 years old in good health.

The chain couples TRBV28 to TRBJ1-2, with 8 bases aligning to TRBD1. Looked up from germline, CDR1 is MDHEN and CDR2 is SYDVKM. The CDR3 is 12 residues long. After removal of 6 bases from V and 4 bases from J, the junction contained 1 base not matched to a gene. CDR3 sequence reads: CASRDRVYGYTF. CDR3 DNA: TGTGCCAGCAGGGACAGGGTCTATGGCTACACCTTC.

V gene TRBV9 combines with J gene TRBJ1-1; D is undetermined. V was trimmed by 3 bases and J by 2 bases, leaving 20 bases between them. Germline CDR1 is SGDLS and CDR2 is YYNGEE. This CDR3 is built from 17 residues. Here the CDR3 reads CASSAIIEPTRNTEAFF. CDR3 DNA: TGTGCCAGCAGCGCAATTATTGAACCGACACGAAACACTGAAGCTTTCTTT.

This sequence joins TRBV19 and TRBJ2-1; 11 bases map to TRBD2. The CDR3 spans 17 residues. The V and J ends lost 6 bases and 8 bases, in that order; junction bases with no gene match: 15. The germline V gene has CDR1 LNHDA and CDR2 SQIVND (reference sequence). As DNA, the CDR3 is TGTGCCAGTAGACCGGGGGTTGGTAGCGGGAGGGCCCATGAGCAGTTCTTC. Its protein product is CASRPGVGSGRAHEQFF.

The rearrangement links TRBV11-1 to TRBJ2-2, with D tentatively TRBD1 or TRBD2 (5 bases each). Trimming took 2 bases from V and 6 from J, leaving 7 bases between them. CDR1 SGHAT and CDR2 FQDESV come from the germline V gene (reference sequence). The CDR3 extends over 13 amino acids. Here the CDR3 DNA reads TGTGCCAGCAGCTTAAGAGGGGCCGGGGAGCTGTTTTTT. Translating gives CASSLRGAGELFF.

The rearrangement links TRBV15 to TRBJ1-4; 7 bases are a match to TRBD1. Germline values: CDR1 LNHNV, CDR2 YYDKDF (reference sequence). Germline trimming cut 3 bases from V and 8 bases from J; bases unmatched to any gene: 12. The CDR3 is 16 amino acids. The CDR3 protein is CATSRGPDRAGEKLFF. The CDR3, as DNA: TGTGCCACCAGCAGGGGACCTGACAGGGCCGGGGAAAAACTGTTTTTT. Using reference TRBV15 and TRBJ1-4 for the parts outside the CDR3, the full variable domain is DAMVIQNPRYQVTQFGKPVTLSCSQTLNHNVMYWYQQKSSQAPKLLFHYYDKDFNNEADTPDNFQSRRPNTSFCFLDIRSPGLGDTAMYLCATSRGPDRAGEKLFFGSGTQLSVL.

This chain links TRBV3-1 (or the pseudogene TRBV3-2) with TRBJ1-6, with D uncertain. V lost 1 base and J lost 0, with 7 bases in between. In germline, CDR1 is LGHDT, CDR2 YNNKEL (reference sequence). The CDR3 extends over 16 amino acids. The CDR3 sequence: CASSQVHSSYNSPLHF. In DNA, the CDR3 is TGTGCCAGCAGCCAAGTTCACAGCTCCTATAATTCACCCCTCCACTTT.